This T cell receptor (beta chain) was documented in a study of blood T cell repertoires in COVID-19. Background on the study: Material from acute and convalescent COVID-19 was sourced from the United States, Italy and Spain. The analysed material was cDNA or gDNA that came from T cells, B-cell-depleted T cells, or PBMCs.

Original analysis: Counts of nucleated cells, estimated from reference gene primer amplification, were obtained. Measured with immunoSEQ multiplex PCR; TCRdb has only the in-frame clones, and not every one. V, J and clone size reflect that table, while D and trimming were determined from the DNA. The sample has 70,000 to 75,000 clones, approximately 78% seen once. The CDR3 runs to 15 residues. V shed 4 bases, J shed 6 bases, and the junction held 5 bases outside the gene matches. CDR1 is MDHEN, CDR2 SYDVKM, per germline. The sample consisted of peripheral blood. V usage is TRBV28 and J usage is TRBJ1-4, with TRBD1 matching 10 bases. This sequence was found in a woman over 75 with active or convalescent COVID-19. The CDR3 DNA reads as TGTGCCAGCAGTTCCGCCGGACAGGGGGATGAAAAACTGTTTTTT. Amino acids: CASSSAGQGDEKLFF.